This T cell receptor beta chain was sequenced in a study of identical twins. TCRdb ran MiXCR on the 5' RACE reads and lists one entry per CDR3 protein. The table records a few hundred thousand distinct CDR3 sequences, more than 9% of them present only once. Germline CDR1 LGHDT, CDR2 YNNKEL (reference sequence). The junction had 14 bases not matched to a gene; V was cut back by 0 bases and J by 10 bases. This CDR3 is built from 17 residues. Donors were all healthy Caucasians. These sequences were also reported in another study, on yellow fever vaccine responses in identical twins.

Sequences were obtained from PBMCs. The genes are TRBV3-1 and TRBJ2-1, with TRBD2 matching 8 bases. This receptor was obtained from a woman under 30 in good health. CDR3 protein: CASSQDRRTSFYVEQFF. For the CDR3, the DNA is TGTGCCAGCAGCCAAGATCGACGGACTAGCTTCTATGTGGAGCAGTTCTTC.